These T cell receptor beta chains were read from a single sample in a study of blood T cells in healthy people across ages. TCRdb called the 5' RACE reads again in MiXCR, with one record for every CDR3 protein. Here the sample spans approximately 1,000,000 distinct CDR3 sequences, 35% to 40% being singletons. What was sequenced was blood. Source of these receptors: a man between 18 and 29 years old in good health. Both conserved end residues are part of each CDR3. A D gene is named only where the DNA matches it firmly. Some rows mark clone size as missing; the rest say once, few, many or name a class of expanded clone.

d_call,clone_size,j_call,v_call,cdr3_aa,cdr3_nt
TRBD1,.,TRBJ1-4,TRBV7-2,CASSSGGGRREKLFF,TGTGCCAGCAGCTCAGGGGGGGGGCGTCGTGAAAAACTGTTTTTT
.,few,TRBJ1-1,TRBV6-2/TRBV6-3,CASSLTDEAFF,TGTGCCAGCAGTCTGACGGATGAAGCTTTCTTT
.,few,TRBJ2-3,TRBV10-3,CAISELRGTYTDTQYF,TGTGCCATCAGTGAGTTGAGGGGGACTTACACAGATACGCAGTATTTT
TRBD1,few,TRBJ1-3,TRBV4-3,CASSQDVRGLSGNTIYF,TGCGCCAGCAGCCAAGATGTGAGGGGGCTCTCTGGAAACACCATATATTTT
TRBD1,.,TRBJ1-2,TRBV12-3/TRBV12-4,CASSGGDRRGYTF,TGTGCCAGCAGTGGGGGGGACAGAAGGGGCTACACCTTC
.,few,TRBJ2-7,TRBV7-2,CASSLATEYNEQYF,TGTGCCAGCAGCTTAGCAACAGAGTACAATGAGCAGTACTTC
TRBD1,.,TRBJ1-2,TRBV4-1,CASSLDRGPSANYGYTF,TGCGCCAGCAGCCTGGACAGGGGACCCTCCGCTAACTATGGCTACACCTTC
.,.,TRBJ2-1,TRBV12-3/TRBV12-4,CASSSSGDNGGEQFF,TGTGCCAGCAGTTCCTCCGGGGACAACGGCGGTGAGCAGTTCTTC
.,.,TRBJ2-5,TRBV6-5,CASRLQGAAVNEQYF,TGTGCCAGCAGGCTCCAAGGGGCCGCGGTCAATGAGCAGTACTTC
TRBD1,few,TRBJ2-7,TRBV3-1,CASSPRDRDEQYF,TGTGCCAGCAGCCCAAGGGACAGGGACGAGCAGTACTTC
.,.,TRBJ2-7,TRBV12-3/TRBV12-4,CASGRGEVYNEQYF,TGTGCTAGCGGACGCGGGGAAGTATACAATGAGCAGTACTTC
.,few,TRBJ2-5,TRBV27,CASRASGRRNQETQYF,TGTGCCAGCAGAGCTAGTGGACGCCGCAACCAAGAGACCCAGTACTTC
.,.,TRBJ1-5,TRBV4-1,CASSQDSAGPQHF,TGCGCCAGCAGCCAAGATTCGGCTGGGCCCCAGCATTTT
TRBD1,once,TRBJ1-2,TRBV27,CASSPDPRGRSTF,TGTGCCAGCAGTCCAGACCCGAGGGGGCGCTCCACCTTC
.,once,TRBJ2-3,TRBV28,CVSSLGLTTQYF,TGTGTCAGCAGTTTAGGGTTAACGACGCAGTATTTT
.,.,TRBJ1-2,TRBV12-3/TRBV12-4,CASSFDRRYGYTF,TGTGCCAGCAGCTTCGACAGGCGGTACGGCTACACCTTC
TRBD1,.,TRBJ1-2,TRBV14,CASSQTPGQEDGYTF,TGTGCCAGCAGCCAGACCCCGGGACAGGAAGATGGCTACACCTTC
TRBD1,few,TRBJ2-1,TRBV29-1,CSAQGGLTYNEQFF,TGCAGCGCCCAAGGGGGCCTCACCTACAATGAGCAGTTCTTC
.,few,TRBJ1-2,TRBV6-2/TRBV6-3,CASSVHPVDYGYTF,TGTGCCAGCAGTGTTCACCCAGTCGATTATGGCTACACCTTC
.,.,TRBJ2-6,TRBV6-6,CASVRAPGANVLTF,TGTGCCAGCGTCAGAGCTCCTGGGGCCAACGTCCTGACTTTC
.,.,TRBJ2-2,TRBV30,CAWSPRGYTGELFF,TGTGCCTGGAGTCCCAGAGGGTACACCGGGGAGCTGTTTTTT
.,many,TRBJ2-3,TRBV12-3/TRBV12-4,CASRETGIQTDTQYF,TGTGCCAGCAGGGAAACAGGAATTCAAACAGATACGCAGTATTTT
TRBD1,.,TRBJ2-2,TRBV6-2/TRBV6-3,CASSYGSGQGLTGELFF,TGTGCCAGCAGTTACGGGTCGGGACAGGGACTTACCGGGGAGCTGTTTTTT
.,few,TRBJ1-5,TRBV5-1,CASSLDGGLEPQHF,TGCGCCAGCAGCTTGGACGGGGGATTGGAGCCCCAGCATTTT
.,.,TRBJ2-1,TRBV27,CASSRLGDDEQFF,TGTGCCAGCAGTCGTCTCGGGGACGATGAGCAGTTCTTC
TRBD1,.,TRBJ1-2,TRBV20-1,CSASPPTGTYGYTF,TGCAGTGCTAGCCCTCCGACAGGGACCTATGGCTACACCTTC
.,.,TRBJ2-3,TRBV5-1,CASSPATGHTDTQYF,TGCGCCAGCAGTCCAGCGACGGGGCACACAGATACGCAGTATTTT
TRBD1,few,TRBJ1-2,TRBV9,CASSTHLGQGYGYTF,TGTGCCAGCAGCACCCACCTCGGACAGGGCTATGGCTACACCTTC
TRBD2,.,TRBJ2-5,TRBV5-5,CASSLGVAGTSETQYF,TGTGCCAGCAGCTTAGGAGTAGCGGGTACGTCCGAGACCCAGTACTTC
.,.,TRBJ2-5,TRBV11-3,CASSPTGLLQETQYF,TGTGCCAGCAGCCCTACAGGGCTGCTACAAGAGACCCAGTACTTC
.,.,TRBJ1-3,TRBV12-3/TRBV12-4,CASSPFAGAGNTIYF,TGTGCCAGCAGCCCATTCGCAGGGGCTGGAAACACCATATATTTT
.,.,TRBJ1-2,TRBV7-2,CASSLAPGRTGYTF,TGTGCCAGCAGCTTAGCGCCGGGACGCACTGGCTACACCTTC
TRBD1,few,TRBJ2-5,TRBV4-2,CASSQDKGAQYF,TGTGCCAGCAGCCAAGATAAGGGGGCGCAGTACTTC
.,.,TRBJ2-3,TRBV7-2,CASSWGYTDTQYF,TGTGCCAGCAGCTGGGGATACACAGATACGCAGTATTTT
.,.,TRBJ2-7,TRBV10-3,CAISTDRTYEQYF,TGTGCCATCAGCACCGACAGAACCTACGAGCAGTACTTC
.,few,TRBJ2-4,TRBV4-1,CASSQRGGLIAKNIQYF,TGCGCCAGCAGCCAAAGAGGAGGCCTCATAGCCAAAAACATTCAGTACTTC
.,.,TRBJ2-3,TRBV6-2/TRBV6-3,CASSYSLGGDLTDTQYF,TGTGCCAGCAGTTACTCCCTGGGCGGGGACCTCACAGATACGCAGTATTTT
.,few,TRBJ2-3,TRBV9,CASSVELAGSTDTQYF,TGTGCCAGCAGCGTAGAACTAGCCGGGAGCACAGATACGCAGTATTTT
TRBD2,.,TRBJ2-1,TRBV6-5,CASSYASGSGNEQFF,TGTGCCAGCAGTTACGCTAGCGGGAGCGGAAATGAGCAGTTCTTC
.,.,TRBJ2-1,TRBV6-2/TRBV6-3,CASSQTYREYNEQFF,TGTGCCAGCAGTCAAACTTACAGGGAGTACAATGAGCAGTTCTTC
.,.,TRBJ2-4,TRBV7-2,CASSLQVSSKNIQYF,TGTGCCAGCAGCTTGCAGGTTTCATCCAAAAACATTCAGTACTTC
TRBD2,.,TRBJ2-1,TRBV3-1,CASSQDMGLAGGFSEQFF,TGTGCCAGCAGCCAAGATATGGGACTAGCGGGGGGGTTCAGTGAGCAGTTCTTC
.,.,TRBJ1-4,TRBV20-1,CSARDLTGTEKLFF,TGCAGTGCTAGAGATCTTACCGGGACAGAAAAACTGTTTTTT
.,.,TRBJ1-5,TRBV6-2/TRBV6-3,CASSYFWTSGQGPQHF,TGTGCCAGCAGTTACTTCTGGACATCAGGGCAAGGGCCCCAGCATTTT
TRBD2,.,TRBJ2-1,TRBV27,CASSLSSPSLAGTYNEQFF,TGTGCCAGCAGTTTATCGTCCCCCTCACTAGCGGGGACTTACAATGAGCAGTTCTTC
.,few,TRBJ1-4,TRBV6-6,CASRLGEKLFF,TGTGCCAGCAGGCTCGGTGAAAAACTGTTTTTT
.,once,TRBJ1-3,TRBV7-2,CASSLDGSGNTIYF,TGTGCCAGCAGCTTAGATGGGAGTGGAAACACCATATATTTT
.,many,TRBJ1-2,TRBV6-2/TRBV6-3,CASNTLGARSYGYTF,TGTGCCAGCAATACTCTCGGGGCTCGCAGCTATGGCTACACCTTC
.,.,TRBJ1-5,TRBV9,CASSVGGRENQPQHF,TGTGCCAGCAGCGTAGGCGGCAGGGAGAATCAGCCCCAGCATTTT
.,.,TRBJ1-1,TRBV30,CAGARRATEAFF,TGTGCCGGGGCACGCAGGGCCACTGAAGCTTTCTTT
.,.,TRBJ1-5,TRBV6-1,CASSYGASNQPQHF,TGTGCCAGCAGCTACGGCGCAAGCAATCAGCCCCAGCATTTT
.,once,TRBJ1-3,TRBV9,CASSVEAGSGNTIYF,TGTGCCAGCAGCGTAGAGGCGGGCTCTGGAAACACCATATATTTT
.,few,TRBJ1-1,TRBV20-1,CSARENYLNTEAFF,TGCAGTGCTAGAGAAAACTACCTGAACACTGAAGCTTTCTTT
.,few,TRBJ1-2,TRBV12-3/TRBV12-4,CASSYFNYGYTF,TGTGCCAGCAGTTATTTTAACTATGGCTACACCTTC
.,.,TRBJ1-5,TRBV7-8,CASSLGGFGANQPQHF,TGTGCCAGCAGCTTAGGAGGGTTTGGTGCCAATCAGCCCCAGCATTTT
TRBD1,many,TRBJ2-3,TRBV5-1,CASSRGTGGTDTQYF,TGCGCCAGCAGCCGCGGGACAGGGGGCACAGATACGCAGTATTTT